The present TCR beta chain was sequenced within a study of shared clonotypes between healthy human individuals. Study-wide points: Incomplete sequencing of sorted subsets was indicated by rarefaction despite large depth. Non-shared clonotypes displayed generation probabilities falling below those of clonotypes present in all four donors. Collection of samples was limited to blood; tissue repertoires likely differ.

CD8 cells regarded as naive lacked CD45RO, were positively chosen for CCR7, and omitted terminally differentiated effector memory CD45RA+ cells. Every donor, a Caucasian adult, lived in Nashville, Tennessee. Method: immunoSEQ multiplex PCR; TCRdb's copy keeps in-frame clones and lacks some. This sample has around 2.1 million clones, with about 93% found just once. Per germline, CDR1 MNHNS and CDR2 SASEGT. The CDR3 is made up of 14 amino acids. This clone has only one observation. Its specificity is unknown. Mismatch with germline at one junction end may stem from a read error. This chain uses TRBV6-1 with TRBJ1-2; tentative D call: TRBD1 (5 bases). What was sequenced was naive CD8+ T cells from PBMCs. This receptor was identified in a man in his late teens or twenties in good health. Some clones in this sample may be carry-over from other donors' samples. Here the CDR3 reads CASRDRDSPYGYTF. The CDR3 coding sequence is TGTGCCAGCCGTGATCGAGACAGTCCCTATGGCTACACCTTC.